The T cell receptor (beta chain) under discussion was sequenced for a study of OX40 agonist ivuxolimab in advanced cancers. Study overall: A mean age of roughly 60 years, range about 20 to 79, was recorded, and under 85% were male. Study outcomes and limitations: More expanded clones were seen, on average, in CD8+ T cells than in CD4+. Low normalized T-cell clonal expansion was additionally recorded for some nonresponders.

Profiling relied on immunoSEQ multiplex PCR, and the TCRdb table lists in-frame clones only, not all of them. The data hold about 64,000 clones, with about 86% observed a single time. This clone was observed a single time. Its antigen is currently unknown. The V gene's germline CDR1 is MNHNS and CDR2 SASEGT. This CDR3 spans 13 amino acids. Trimming stripped 5 bases from V and 2 bases from J, with 9 bases between. This specimen was CD4+ or CD8+ T cells sorted from blood, taken in a trial of the OX40 agonist ivuxolimab. This chain uses TRBV6-1 with TRBJ1-2; D unclear. The receptor was derived from an adult with an advanced solid tumor such as melanoma, head and neck, liver or kidney cancer. The CDR3 loop reads CASSTPGNYGYTF. In DNA form, the CDR3 reads TGTGCCAGCAGTACCCCGGGAAACTATGGCTACACCTTC.